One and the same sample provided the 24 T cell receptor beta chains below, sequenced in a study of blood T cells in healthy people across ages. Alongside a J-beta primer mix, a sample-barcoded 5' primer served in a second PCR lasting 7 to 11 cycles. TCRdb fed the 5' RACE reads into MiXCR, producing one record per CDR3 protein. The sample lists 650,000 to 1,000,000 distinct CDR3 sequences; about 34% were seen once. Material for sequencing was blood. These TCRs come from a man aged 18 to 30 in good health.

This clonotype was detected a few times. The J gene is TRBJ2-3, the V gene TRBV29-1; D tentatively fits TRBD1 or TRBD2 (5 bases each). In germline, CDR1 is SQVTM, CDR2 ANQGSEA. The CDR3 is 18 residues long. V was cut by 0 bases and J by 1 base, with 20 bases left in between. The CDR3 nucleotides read TGCAGCGTTGAAGATAGAGGGCAGGGAATGGTGGGCACAGATACGCAGTATTTT. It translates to CSVEDRGQGMVGTDTQYF.

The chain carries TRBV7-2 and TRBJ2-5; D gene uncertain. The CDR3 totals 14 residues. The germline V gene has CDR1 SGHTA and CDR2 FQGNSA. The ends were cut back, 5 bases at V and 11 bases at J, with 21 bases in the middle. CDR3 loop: CASSTTTTNHEQYF. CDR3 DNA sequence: TGTGCCAGCAGCACCACTACCACAAACCATGAGCAGTACTTC.

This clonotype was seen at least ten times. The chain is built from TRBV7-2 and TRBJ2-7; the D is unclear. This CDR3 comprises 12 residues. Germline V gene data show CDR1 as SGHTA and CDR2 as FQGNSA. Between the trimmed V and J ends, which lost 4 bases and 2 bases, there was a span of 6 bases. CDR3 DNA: TGTGCCAGCAGCTCCCCCACCTACGAGCAGTACTTC. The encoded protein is CASSSPTYEQYF.

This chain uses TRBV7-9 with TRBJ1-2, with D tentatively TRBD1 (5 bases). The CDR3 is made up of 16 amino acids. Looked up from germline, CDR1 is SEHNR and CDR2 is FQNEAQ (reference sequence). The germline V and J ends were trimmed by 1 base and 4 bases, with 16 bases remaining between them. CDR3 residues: CASSLGPRGAGYGYTF. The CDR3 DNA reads TGTGCCAGCAGCTTAGGGCCCCGGGGCGCGGGCTATGGCTACACCTTC.

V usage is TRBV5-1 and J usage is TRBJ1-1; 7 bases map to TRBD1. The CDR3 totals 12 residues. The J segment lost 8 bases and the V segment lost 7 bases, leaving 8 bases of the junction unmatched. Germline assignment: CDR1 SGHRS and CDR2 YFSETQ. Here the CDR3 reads CASGNRGREAFF. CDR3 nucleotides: TGCGCCAGCGGGAACAGGGGCCGCGAAGCTTTCTTT.

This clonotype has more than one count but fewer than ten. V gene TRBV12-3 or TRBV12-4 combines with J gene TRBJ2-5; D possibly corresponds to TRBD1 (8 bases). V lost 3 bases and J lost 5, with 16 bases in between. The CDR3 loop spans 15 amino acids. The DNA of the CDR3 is TGTGCCAGCAGTTTTCGGACAGGGAGGGGGGAGACCCAGTACTTC. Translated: CASSFRTGRGETQYF.

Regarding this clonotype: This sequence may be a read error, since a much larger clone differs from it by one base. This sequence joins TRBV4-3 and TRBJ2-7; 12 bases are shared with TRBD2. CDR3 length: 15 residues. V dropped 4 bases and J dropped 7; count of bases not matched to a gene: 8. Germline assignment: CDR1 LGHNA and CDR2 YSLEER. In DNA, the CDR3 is TGCGCCAGCAGCCCACGGACTAGCGGGGACGATGAGCAGTACTTC. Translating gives CASSPRTSGDDEQYF.

The DNA for the CDR3 is TGTGCCAGCAGCTTGGCGGGGGACCTCACCTATGAGCAGTTCTTC. Amino acid sequence: CASSLAGDLTYEQFF. This rearrangement joins TRBV5-5 to TRBJ2-1; the D gene is possibly TRBD2 (6 bases). Trimming cost V 0 bases and J 8 bases, with 15 bases left between them. The CDR3 sequence is 15 residues long. Per the germline V gene, CDR1 is SGHKS and CDR2 is YYEKEE (reference sequence).

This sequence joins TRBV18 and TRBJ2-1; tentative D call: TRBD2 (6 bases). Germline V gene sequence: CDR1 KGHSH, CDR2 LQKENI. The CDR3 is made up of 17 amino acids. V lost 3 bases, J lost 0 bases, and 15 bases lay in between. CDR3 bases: TGTGCCAGCTCACCTTCCCGTAGCGGAAGCTCCTACAATGAGCAGTTCTTC. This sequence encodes CASSPSRSGSSYNEQFF.

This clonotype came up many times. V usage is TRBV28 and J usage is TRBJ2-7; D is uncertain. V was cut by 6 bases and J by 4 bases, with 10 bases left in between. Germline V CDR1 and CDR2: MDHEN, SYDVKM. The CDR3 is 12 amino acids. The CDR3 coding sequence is TGTGCCAGCAGCACCGACACTTACGAGCAGTACTTC. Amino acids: CASSTDTYEQYF.

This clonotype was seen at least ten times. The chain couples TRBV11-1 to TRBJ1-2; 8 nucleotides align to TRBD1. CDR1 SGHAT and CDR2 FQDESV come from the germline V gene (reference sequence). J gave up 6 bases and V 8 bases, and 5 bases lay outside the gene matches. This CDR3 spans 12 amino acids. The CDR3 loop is CASGQGRDGYTF. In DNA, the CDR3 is TGTGCCAGCGGACAGGGACGGGATGGCTACACCTTC.

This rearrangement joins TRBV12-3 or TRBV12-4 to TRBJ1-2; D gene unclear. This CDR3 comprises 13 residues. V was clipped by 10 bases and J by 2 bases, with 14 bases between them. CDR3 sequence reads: CAILWTGNYGYTF. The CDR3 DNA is TGTGCCATCCTGTGGACGGGAAACTATGGCTACACCTTC.

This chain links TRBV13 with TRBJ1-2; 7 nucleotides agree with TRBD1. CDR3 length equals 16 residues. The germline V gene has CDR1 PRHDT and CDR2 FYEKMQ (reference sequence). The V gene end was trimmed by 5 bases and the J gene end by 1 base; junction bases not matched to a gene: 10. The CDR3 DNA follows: TGTGCCAGCAGCCCCCGAGGAGGGGGCGGTAACTATGGCTACACCTTC. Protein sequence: CASSPRGGGGNYGYTF.

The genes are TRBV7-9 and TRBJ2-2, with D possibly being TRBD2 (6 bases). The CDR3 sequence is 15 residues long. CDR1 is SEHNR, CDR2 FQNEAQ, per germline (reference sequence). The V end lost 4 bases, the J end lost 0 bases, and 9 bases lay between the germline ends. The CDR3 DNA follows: TGTGCCAGCAGCTCCGGGACTTCGAACACCGGGGAGCTGTTTTTT. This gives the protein CASSSGTSNTGELFF.

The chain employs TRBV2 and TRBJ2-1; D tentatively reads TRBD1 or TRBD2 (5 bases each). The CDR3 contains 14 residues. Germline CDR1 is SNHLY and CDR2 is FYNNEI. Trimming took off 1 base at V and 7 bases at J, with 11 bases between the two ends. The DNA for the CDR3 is TGTGCCAGCAGTGAAGAGTCGGGGCGAAATGAGCAGTTCTTC. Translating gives CASSEESGRNEQFF.

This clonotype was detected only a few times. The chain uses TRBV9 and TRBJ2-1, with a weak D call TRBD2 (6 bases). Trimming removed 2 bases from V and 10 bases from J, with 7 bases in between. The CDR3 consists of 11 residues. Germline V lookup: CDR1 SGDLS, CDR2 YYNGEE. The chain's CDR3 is CASSVSGEQFF. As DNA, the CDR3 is TGTGCCAGCAGCGTCAGCGGGGAGCAGTTCTTC.

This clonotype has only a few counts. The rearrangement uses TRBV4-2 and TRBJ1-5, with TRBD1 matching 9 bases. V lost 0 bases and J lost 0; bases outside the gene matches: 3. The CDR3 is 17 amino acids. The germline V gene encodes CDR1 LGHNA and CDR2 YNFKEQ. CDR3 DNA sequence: TGTGCCAGCAGCCAAGATGGGGACAGGGTTAGCAATCAGCCCCAGCATTTT. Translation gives CASSQDGDRVSNQPQHF.

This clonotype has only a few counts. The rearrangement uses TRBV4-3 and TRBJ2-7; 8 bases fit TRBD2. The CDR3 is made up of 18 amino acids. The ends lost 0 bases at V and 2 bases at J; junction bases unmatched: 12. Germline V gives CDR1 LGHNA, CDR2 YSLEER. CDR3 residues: CASSQDIRGAGVPYEQYF. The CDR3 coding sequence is TGCGCCAGCAGCCAAGATATCCGAGGAGCGGGGGTCCCCTACGAGCAGTACTTC.

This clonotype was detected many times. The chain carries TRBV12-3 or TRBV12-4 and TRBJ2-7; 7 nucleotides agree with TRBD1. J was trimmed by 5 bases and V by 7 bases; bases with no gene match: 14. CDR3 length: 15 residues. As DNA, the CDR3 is TGTGCCAGCACCCACCTGACAGGGTCAATCCACGAGCAGTACTTC. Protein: CASTHLTGSIHEQYF.

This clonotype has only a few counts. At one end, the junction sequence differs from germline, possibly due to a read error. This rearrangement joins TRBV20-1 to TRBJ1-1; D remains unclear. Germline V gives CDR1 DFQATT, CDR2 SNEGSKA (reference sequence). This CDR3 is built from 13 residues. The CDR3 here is CSARVFASTEAFF. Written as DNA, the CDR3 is TGCAGTGCCAGAGTTTTTGCGAGCACTGAAGCTTTCTTT.

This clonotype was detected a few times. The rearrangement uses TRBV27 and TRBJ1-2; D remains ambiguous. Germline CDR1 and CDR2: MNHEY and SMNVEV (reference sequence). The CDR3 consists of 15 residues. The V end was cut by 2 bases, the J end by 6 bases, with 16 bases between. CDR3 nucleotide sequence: TGTGCCAGCAGTTTAAACGATCAGGATTTGGATGGCTACACCTTC. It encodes CASSLNDQDLDGYTF.

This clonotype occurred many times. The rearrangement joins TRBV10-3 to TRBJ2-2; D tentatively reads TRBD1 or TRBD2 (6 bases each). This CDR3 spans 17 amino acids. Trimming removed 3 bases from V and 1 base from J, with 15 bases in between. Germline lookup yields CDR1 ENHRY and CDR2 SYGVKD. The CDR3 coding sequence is TGTGCCATCAGTGAAGGGGGGCTAGCCCTGAACACCGGGGAGCTGTTTTTT. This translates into CAISEGGLALNTGELFF.

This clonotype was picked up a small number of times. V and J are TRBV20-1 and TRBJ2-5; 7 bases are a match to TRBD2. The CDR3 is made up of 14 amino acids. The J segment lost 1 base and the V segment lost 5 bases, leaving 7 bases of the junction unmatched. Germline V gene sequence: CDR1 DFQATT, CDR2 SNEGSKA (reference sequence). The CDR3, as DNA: TGCAGTGCTGCTCCGGGACTACCCCAAGAGACCCAGTACTTC. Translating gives CSAAPGLPQETQYF.

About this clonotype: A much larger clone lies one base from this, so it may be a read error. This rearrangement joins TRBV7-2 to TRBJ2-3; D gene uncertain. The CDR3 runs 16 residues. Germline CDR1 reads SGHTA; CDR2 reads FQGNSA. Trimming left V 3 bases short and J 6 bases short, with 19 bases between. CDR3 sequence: CASSFDTTSGMDTQYF. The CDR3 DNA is TGTGCCAGCAGCTTCGATACCACCTCAGGAATGGATACGCAGTATTTT.